This T cell receptor beta chain was captured in a study of blood T cell repertoires in COVID-19 (dated by TCRdb to 2018 to 2020). With respect to the entire study: Collaborator samples came from the United States, Italy and Spain and covered acute and convalescent phases of COVID-19. Samples were obtained from the ongoing ImmuneRACE study (first 160 participants) and from about 1,300 subjects provided by 6 global collaborators. Nearly every sample came with metadata listing a de-identified subject ID, COVID-19 status, age in years and sex. Where HLA class I and class II types were available, the types were taken from metadata supplied by the sample provider, not from assay-based typing. A freely available public database, intended as a resource for researchers studying the immune response to SARS-CoV-2, is where the repertoires were released. The material from the prospective study consisted of cDNA or gDNA derived from T cells, B-cell-depleted T cells, or PBMCs. Deeply sampled blood TCRbeta repertoires from subjects exposed to, actively infected with, or recovered from COVID-19 were included in the dataset.

Summary of the overall study and its limitations: How much clinical and demographic metadata was included differed by source and by participant, and the metadata was provided uncurated.

CDR1 SQVTM and CDR2 ANQGSEA are derived from the germline V gene. CDR3 length: 24 amino acids, cysteine to phenylalanine. Of the read, only the CDR3 DNA is kept; its 72 bases are in frame from base 1. The germline V end is reduced by 2 bases and the J end by 0 bases; junction bases left unmatched: 31. In the prospective study, participants were 18 to 89 years old, resided in 25 or so geographic areas of the United States, and were enrolled through a virtual design. Cohort assignment in the prospective study relied on participant-reported clinical history from a screening survey and a study questionnaire. For ImmuneRACE Cohort 3, a participant was defined as recovered based on two consecutive negative NP/OP PCR tests, clearance by a healthcare professional, or resolution of symptoms. Each participant in the prospective study had whole blood, serum and a nasopharyngeal or oropharyngeal swab collected by mobile phlebotomists. Additional blood draws and questionnaires over an approximately two-month period could optionally be provided by prospective study participants. Before DNA extraction, blood samples from the prospective study were shipped at room temperature or frozen.

A single count supports this clone. Its antigen has not been determined. Base quality data are lacking; no much larger clone is found one base away. TCRbeta CDR3 regions were amplified from genomic DNA by means of the immunoSEQ Assay, a bias-controlled multiplex PCR. For the original study's pipeline: Nucleated cell counts per sample were estimated from amplification of reference gene primers within the assay. To quantify the absolute abundance of each unique TCRbeta CDR3 rearrangement, sequence reads were collapsed and filtered. For each sample, productive Simpson clonality was calculated as the square root of Simpson's diversity index over productive rearrangements. As stored in TCRdb, this immuneACCESS dataset retains in-frame rearrangements with V and J assigned. A fraction of the clones does not appear; measured against another copy, unresolved V genes explain less than half of the discrepancy, and the remainder lacks a known reason. V, J and clone size were drawn from that table, and D and trimming were deduced from the DNA. This sample holds 100,000 to 150,000 clones; roughly 89% were observed only once. Together, the top ten hold approximately 3.5% of the sample.

Material for sequencing was PBMCs or T cells enriched from blood (not recorded which). The source of this sequence is a woman aged 25 to 39 who had recovered from COVID-19. The chain is encoded by TRBV29-1 joined to TRBJ2-3, and TRBD2 aligns with 8 junction nucleotides. The CDR3 region: CSVESSRGHHAGYDRGGSTDTQYF. The DNA reads as follows: TGCAGCGTTGAATCCTCTCGCGGTCACCACGCGGGGTATGACCGGGGGGGCAGCACAGATACGCAGTATTTT.